The text below deals with one TCR beta chain. Its antigen remains unidentified. The record originates from a study of T cell responses to AZD1222 COVID-19 vaccine. Study-wide results and limits: Donors were largely white British and mainly female; clonal diversity was possibly underestimated. Baseline seropositives among AZD1222 recipients totaled only five to seven. Repertoire sampling occurred only after the peak T cell response. Reportedly, close to half of spike-specific TCRs are directed against unmutated variant regions.

The assay was immunoSEQ multiplex PCR, and TCRdb's table has in-frame clones only and misses some. The sample has roughly 29,000 clones, about 93% seen once; the top ten hold roughly 7.3%. J gave up 6 bases and V 3 bases, and 3 bases lay outside the gene matches. CDR3 length: 13 residues. The germline V gene has CDR1 DFQATT and CDR2 SNEGSKA (reference sequence). V gene TRBV20-1 combines with J gene TRBJ2-1; 9 nucleotides match TRBD1. Sequenced here: peripheral blood, sampled on day 0 of AZD1222 vaccination. This sequence originates from an adult in good health. CDR3 DNA sequence: TGCAGTGCTAGTTACAGGGGGCGCAATGAGCAGTTCTTC. Its protein product is CSASYRGRNEQFF.